This T cell receptor beta chain stems from a study of human T cells and chemical hapten exposure (dated by TCRdb to about 2021). Turning to the overall study: For sensitization, 2% DPC in acetone was applied to a 2 cm by 2 cm area of upper inner arm skin. Patients additionally received weekly therapeutic DPC doses to the scalp throughout the approximately 25-week study period. Blood samples were taken from patients before sensitization (week 0) and at 2, 6 and about 24 weeks after DPC sensitization. Roughly 30 alopecia patients gave blood for TCR sequencing at one to four time points (pre-sensitization, 2, 6 and 24 weeks). The study tracked peripheral blood TCR repertoire changes in vivo during primary and secondary sensitization to the hapten diphenylcyclopropenone (DPC) in alopecia patients. The mostly female patient cohort included alopecia areata with under or over 50% scalp involvement, alopecia totalis and alopecia universalis. Libraries were pooled for sequencing, and per-sample TCR yields varied mainly because of small differences in library volumes within the pool. Patch tests used Finn chambers with 0.01% DPC on the upper back, scored after 6 days by International Contact Dermatitis Research Group standards.

What the time point label conveys for this sample: patch test 1, 2 weeks after DPC sensitization. In light of the paper, this sample's treatment or condition label describes: therapeutic diphenylcyclopropenone sensitization with weekly scalp DPC. Blood at each patch-test visit was drawn before the patch test was applied. Eligible patients were aged 18 to 70, diagnosed with alopecia, deemed suitable for DPC therapy, and excluded if pregnant. Total RNA was extracted from unfractionated whole blood collected in Tempus Blood RNA tubes. Germline trimming amounts to 0 bases on V and 3 bases on J, with 8 as the count of junction bases outside the gene matches. The CDR1 and CDR2 encoded by the germline V gene (reference sequence) are SGHNT and YYREEE. The CDR3 spans 17 residues, from the cysteine through the phenylalanine. CDR3 DNA is the only sequence kept; it has 51 bases, read in frame from the first base.

The investigation overall reported the following: DPC sensitization did not change how many TCRs were above 1 in 1000 frequency, and no evidence was found of alterations in global repertoire structure. Significantly more large CDR3 similarity clusters were formed by expanded TCRs than by pre-sensitization or healthy control sets, consistent with antigen-driven responses. After repeated subsampling, the strength of the expansion versus patch-test correlation and the threshold at which it became significant changed. The number of PT1 expanded TCRs positively correlated with patch test score, significant at thresholds 8, 16 and 32 but not 4. Because every patient had alopecia, a presumed autoimmune disease, the patients' immune response might differ from that of healthy individuals.

The method was RACE. Sequenced on a NextSeq 500. Library preparation attached unique molecular identifiers to individual cDNA molecules for quantitative, reproducible TCR counting. Both TCR alpha and TCR beta chains were sequenced from each blood RNA sample. The authors processed their data as follows. Samples had a median of about 96,000 TCRs, with a range from roughly 23,224 to 750,000. V, J and CDR3 annotation of the TCR reads was performed with the Decombinator software suite. For PS versus PT1 abundance plots, all samples were subsampled to the same number of TCRs (28,000). Expanded TCRs were defined as absent before sensitization and observed at least eight times at the 2-week time point. TCRdb's own reprocessing of the public reads used fastp at Q25 and MiXCR and kept productive beta chains. Records with the same CDR3 protein are collapsed into one entry carrying the most frequent genes and DNA. None of the V and J calls come from the authors' own analysis; TCRdb made them. The sample table records roughly 200,000 distinct CDR3 sequences; under 25% of these occur just once. The top ten constitute under 8.5% of the sample.

To note about this clonotype: Its antigen target is currently unknown. No base-level quality is on record; no much larger clone is a single base apart.

Sample: whole blood, taken in connection with sensitization to the hapten diphenylcyclopropenone (DPC). This clonotype originated in a woman in her forties or fifties with alopecia areata. Some clones in this sample may be carry-over from other donors' samples. The sequence joins TRBV5-4 to TRBJ2-2, with TRBD2 matching 7 junction bases. The CDR3 loop reads CASSLAIGLADTGELFF. DNA sequence: TGTGCCAGCAGCTTGGCCATCGGCCTAGCGGACACCGGGGAGCTGTTTTTT.